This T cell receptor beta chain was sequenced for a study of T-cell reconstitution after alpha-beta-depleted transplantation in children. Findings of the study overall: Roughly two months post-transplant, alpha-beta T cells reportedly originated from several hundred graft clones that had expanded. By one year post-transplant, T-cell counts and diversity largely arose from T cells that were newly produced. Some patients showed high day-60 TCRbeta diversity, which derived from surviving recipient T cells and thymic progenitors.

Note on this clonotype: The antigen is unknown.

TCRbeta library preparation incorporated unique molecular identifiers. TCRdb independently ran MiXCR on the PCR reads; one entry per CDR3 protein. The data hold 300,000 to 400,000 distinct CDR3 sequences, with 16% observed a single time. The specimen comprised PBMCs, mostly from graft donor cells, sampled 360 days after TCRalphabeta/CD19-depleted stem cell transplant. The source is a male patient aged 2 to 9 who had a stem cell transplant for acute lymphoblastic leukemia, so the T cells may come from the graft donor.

In nucleotides, the CDR3 is TGTGCCAGCAGCTTGGGGACTAGCGAATTTCAGTCCTACGAGCAGTACTTC. Translation: CASSLGTSEFQSYEQYF. J is TRBJ2-7 and V is TRBV5-4, with TRBD2 identical over 9 bases. The CDR3 has 17 residues. The V gene end was trimmed by 0 bases and the J gene end by 1 base; junction bases not matched to a gene: 8. The V gene's germline CDR1 is SGHNT and CDR2 YYREEE (reference sequence).